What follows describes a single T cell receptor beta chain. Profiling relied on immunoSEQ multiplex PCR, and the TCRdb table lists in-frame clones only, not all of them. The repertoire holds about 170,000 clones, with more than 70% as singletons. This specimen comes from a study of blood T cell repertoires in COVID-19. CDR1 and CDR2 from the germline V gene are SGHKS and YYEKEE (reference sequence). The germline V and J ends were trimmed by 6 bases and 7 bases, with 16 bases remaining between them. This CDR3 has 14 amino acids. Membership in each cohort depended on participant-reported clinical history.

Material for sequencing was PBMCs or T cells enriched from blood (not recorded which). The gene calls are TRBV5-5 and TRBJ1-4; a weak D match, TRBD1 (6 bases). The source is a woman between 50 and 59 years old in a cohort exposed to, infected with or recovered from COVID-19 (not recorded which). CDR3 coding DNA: TGTGCCAGCACCGAACAGGGCAGGGGTGAAAAACTGTTTTTT. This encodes CASTEQGRGEKLFF.